This TCR beta chain is from a study of early T cells in non-severe SARS-CoV-2 infection. Whole-study results and caveats: Matching with VDJdb favored anti-spike CD8 responses (missing private and CD4 specificities).

TCRdb re-called the 5' RACE reads through MiXCR, storing one row per CDR3 protein. The data show around 93,000 distinct CDR3 sequences, with less than 15% seen just once and around 4.8% held by the top ten. The table lists this clonotype with a few counts. The antigen is not known. Trimming at V came to 5 bases and at J to 0 bases, leaving 4 bases not matched to a gene. The CDR3 runs 14 residues. CDR1 and CDR2 (germline): ENHRY, SYGVKD. The chain is built from TRBV10-3 and TRBJ2-7, with TRBD1 identical over 7 bases. This clonotype was sampled from an adult who was a healthcare worker with PCR-confirmed SARS-CoV-2 infection or an uninfected control (not recorded which). The material was whole blood, obtained at baseline. CDR3 coding DNA: TGTGCCATCAGTAGACAGGGCCTCTCCTACGAGCAGTACTTC. Amino acids: CAISRQGLSYEQYF.